Each of the 27 T cell receptor beta chains below was sequenced from the same sample in a study of CD8 T cells in ankylosing spondylitis. Study-wide findings and caveats: Ankylosing spondylitis blood appeared to carry a characteristic TCR beta motif of under ten highly homologous variants.

These TCRs' antigens remain unknown. MiXCR, applied by TCRdb to the 5' RACE reads, yields one record per CDR3 protein. The table shows more than 400,000 distinct CDR3 sequences, with under 5.5% occurring only once. The material sequenced was blood, either unsorted or a sorted T cell fraction (not recorded which). These receptors originate from a male donor with ankylosing spondylitis.

This clonotype came up many times. This rearrangement joins TRBV5-1 to TRBJ2-7; no definite D call. The CDR3 covers 15 residues. Germline CDR1 and CDR2: SGHRS and YFSETQ. V was shortened by 0 bases and J by 2 bases, with 12 bases between the two germline ends. CDR3 DNA: TGCGCCAGCAGCTTGGGGCCGACCTTAACCTACGAGCAGTACTTC. Residues: CASSLGPTLTYEQYF.

Many counts were recorded for this clonotype. CDR3 bases: TGTGCCAGCAGCAAATCGTATTTCGGGGACGGATATTTTTGGCCCCAGCATTTT. This gives the protein CASSKSYFGDGYFWPQHF. This chain joins TRBV21-1 and TRBJ1-5; the listed D gene, TRBD1, was not tested against the DNA. TRBV21-1 is labeled a pseudogene. This CDR3 contains 18 residues.

This clonotype was picked up many times. This chain connects TRBV7-9 to TRBJ2-5; a weak D match, TRBD2 (6 bases). This CDR3 spans 14 amino acids. Per the germline V gene, CDR1 is SEHNR and CDR2 is FQNEAQ (reference sequence). Trimming stripped 5 bases from V and 8 bases from J, with 18 bases between. The CDR3 reads CASSPTEGFLTQYF. The CDR3 nucleotides are TGTGCCAGCAGCCCTACGGAGGGATTCCTTACCCAGTACTTC.

This clonotype was recorded at least ten times. The chain has TRBV20-1 and TRBJ2-5; tentative D call: TRBD1 (5 bases). Germline CDR1 is DFQATT and CDR2 is SNEGSKA (reference sequence). This CDR3 is 12 amino acids long. V was shortened by 6 bases and J by 4 bases, with 12 bases between the two germline ends. As DNA, the CDR3 is TGCAGTGCCACCAGGCAGGGAGAGACCCAGTACTTC. Its translation is CSATRQGETQYF.

At least ten counts were recorded for this clonotype. The chain recombines TRBV20-1 with TRBJ1-5; D gene unclear. Germline CDR1 is DFQATT and CDR2 is SNEGSKA (reference sequence). This CDR3 is built from 12 residues. V gave up 3 bases and J gave up 7 bases, with 10 bases separating them. The CDR3 DNA is TGCAGTGCTAGGCCCGTTGGGCAGCCCCAGCATTTT. Translation: CSARPVGQPQHF.

This clonotype was detected a few times. V and J are TRBV28 and TRBJ1-2; 7 nucleotides align to TRBD1. J gave up 1 base and V 4 bases, and 9 bases lay outside the gene matches. This CDR3 region has 16 residues. The germline V gene encodes CDR1 MDHEN and CDR2 SYDVKM. The CDR3, as DNA: TGTGCCAGCAGTTATTCCGGGACAGCGGTTAACTATGGCTACACCTTC. It encodes CASSYSGTAVNYGYTF.

Remarks on this clonotype: This may stem from a read error, because a much larger clone lies one nucleotide away. The V call is TRBV4-2, the J call TRBJ2-3; 11 nucleotides line up with TRBD2. This CDR3 has 17 residues. The germline V gene has CDR1 LGHNA and CDR2 YNFKEQ. The CDR3 loop reads CVSSQFLQTSGTDTQYF. Written as DNA, the CDR3 is TGTGTCAGCAGCCAATTTCTACAGACTAGCGGGACCGATACGCAGTATTTT.

The table lists this clonotype with many counts. This chain joins TRBV4-2 and TRBJ2-7; D perhaps matches TRBD2 (6 bases). V was pared by 6 bases and J by 2 bases, with 11 bases between. CDR1 and CDR2 from the germline V gene are LGHNA and YNFKEQ. The CDR3 is 13 amino acids. This CDR3 is CASRPGEAYEQYF. The CDR3 DNA reads TGTGCCAGCAGACCTGGGGAGGCCTACGAGCAGTACTTC.

Note on this clonotype: A much larger clone differs from this one at a single base, so this may be a read error. The chain combines TRBV12-3 or TRBV12-4 with TRBJ2-1, with 11 positions matching TRBD1. The CDR3 is made up of 18 amino acids. Here the CDR3 reads CARSTPRDRGNLGNEQFF. The CDR3 nucleotides are TGTGCCCGCAGCACCCCCCGGGACAGGGGGAACCTGGGCAATGAGCAGTTCTTC.

Of note for this clonotype: A much larger clone is a single base away; this may be a read error. The conserved phenylalanine or tryptophan is not found at the CDR3 terminus, so this likely reflects a read error. The chain is built from TRBV12-3 or TRBV12-4 and TRBJ2-2; D is perhaps TRBD1 (7 bases). The CDR3 is 17 residues long. Between the trimmed V and J ends, which lost 4 bases and 0 bases, there was a span of 15 bases. The chain's CDR3 is CASSWPRGVANTGELFI. CDR3 nucleotides: TGTGCCAGCAGTTGGCCCAGGGGGGTCGCGAACACCGGGGAGCTGTTTATT.

Ten or more counts support this clonotype. V and J are TRBV20-1 and TRBJ2-5; D perhaps matches TRBD2 (6 bases). There are 12 residues in the CDR3. Germline V gene data show CDR1 as DFQATT and CDR2 as SNEGSKA (reference sequence). Deletions cut 5 bases from V and 5 bases from J, with 12 bases between. CDR3 bases: TGCAGTGCTGAGACTAGAGGGGAGACCCAGTACTTC. Translating gives CSAETRGETQYF.

Many counts were recorded for this clonotype. The rearrangement joins TRBV29-1 to TRBJ1-1, with a weak D call TRBD1 (6 bases). The ends were cut back, 0 bases at V and 8 bases at J, with 13 bases in the middle. This CDR3 has 13 residues. Germline values: CDR1 SQVTM, CDR2 ANQGSEA. CDR3 DNA: TGCAGCGTTGAAGACGGAGGGGGAGGCGAAGCTTTCTTT. Residues: CSVEDGGGGEAFF.

V gene TRBV24-1 combines with J gene TRBJ2-1; 7 positions agree with TRBD2. CDR1 and CDR2 from the germline V gene are KGHDR and SFDVKD. The CDR3 contains 16 residues. V lost 5 bases to trimming and J lost 2 bases; unmatched junction nucleotides: 8. This chain's CDR3 is CATSGASGGTYNEQFF. DNA for the CDR3: TGTGCCACCAGTGGCGCTAGCGGTGGTACCTACAATGAGCAGTTCTTC.

This clonotype has at least ten counts. This chain joins TRBV5-5 and TRBJ1-2; TRBD1 is a possible D gene (5 bases). Trimming left V 0 bases short and J 1 base short, with 10 bases between. This CDR3 contains 15 residues. The germline V gene has CDR1 SGHKS and CDR2 YYEKEE (reference sequence). CDR3 loop: CASSLVTGINYGYTF. DNA of the CDR3: TGTGCCAGCAGCTTGGTAACAGGAATTAACTATGGCTACACCTTC.

The CDR3 DNA is TGTGCCAGCAGCTTGGCCGGGACCGGTTCTTTTAACTATGGCTACACCTTC. This gives the protein CASSLAGTGSFNYGYTF. This chain joins TRBV5-5 and TRBJ1-2, with D perhaps matching TRBD1 (5 bases). CDR1 SGHKS and CDR2 YYEKEE come from the germline V gene (reference sequence). The CDR3 is made up of 17 amino acids. V gave up 0 bases and J gave up 1 base, with 16 bases separating them.

For this clonotype: This may come from a read error, since a much larger clone is one base off. The rearrangement joins TRBV5-1 to TRBJ2-5; D perhaps matches TRBD2 (6 bases). Trimming removed 0 bases from V and 1 base from J, with 13 bases in between. Germline V gives CDR1 SGHRS, CDR2 YFSETQ. This CDR3 has 16 residues. The CDR3 protein is CASSLGRETLQETQYF. The CDR3 coding sequence is TGCGCCAGCAGCTTGGGGAGGGAGACCCTCCAAGAGACCCAGTACTTC.

This clonotype was seen many times. This sequence joins TRBV28 and TRBJ2-7, with 10 bases fitting TRBD2. The CDR3 extends over 20 amino acids. Per germline, CDR1 MDHEN and CDR2 SYDVKM. Losses at the gene ends were 3 bases for V and 0 bases for J; bases not matched to a gene: 17. This CDR3 is CASSFPLSVTSGTNSYEQYF. The CDR3 nucleotides read TGTGCCAGCAGTTTTCCCCTTTCAGTCACTAGCGGGACCAACTCCTACGAGCAGTACTTC.

In its sample, this clonotype was seen a few times. The chain is built from TRBV20-1 and TRBJ1-1; 10 bases line up with TRBD1. The CDR3 is 17 amino acids. CDR1 is DFQATT, CDR2 SNEGSKA, per germline (reference sequence). After removal of 3 bases from V and 3 bases from J, the junction contained 13 bases not matched to a gene. The CDR3 loop is CSASGRDRGSWDTEAFF. CDR3 sequence (DNA): TGCAGTGCTAGCGGCCGGGACAGGGGATCTTGGGACACTGAAGCTTTCTTT.

This clonotype was seen at least ten times. This chain uses TRBV28 with TRBJ2-7; 8 nucleotides agree with TRBD2. The CDR3 extends over 20 amino acids. J was trimmed by 0 bases and V by 6 bases; bases with no gene match: 22. CDR1 is MDHEN, CDR2 SYDVKM, per germline. CDR3 residues: CASSPPEGSGTLRSSYEQYF. Written as DNA, the CDR3 is TGTGCCAGCAGCCCGCCTGAGGGTAGCGGGACCCTGAGGTCCTCCTACGAGCAGTACTTC.

This clonotype was picked up many times. This chain connects TRBV12-3 or TRBV12-4 to TRBJ1-2, with 7 bases identical to TRBD1. V lost 5 bases, J lost 8 bases, and 8 bases stayed unmatched. The CDR3 loop spans 13 amino acids. Here the CDR3 reads CASSRSQGRGYTF. Here the CDR3 DNA reads TGTGCCAGCAGTCGGTCACAGGGGCGAGGCTACACCTTC.

V and J are TRBV10-3 and TRBJ2-7, with 10 bases lining up with TRBD1. V shed 2 bases, J shed 2 bases, and the junction held 3 bases outside the gene matches. The CDR3 extends over 15 amino acids. The germline CDR1 and CDR2 sequences are ENHRY and SYGVKD. CDR3: CAISEDRGHPYEQYF. Written as DNA, the CDR3 is TGTGCCATCAGTGAGGACAGGGGGCACCCCTACGAGCAGTACTTC.

This clonotype was recorded at least ten times. This chain links TRBV6-1 with TRBJ2-1; D may match TRBD1 or TRBD2 (6 bases each). CDR1 is MNHNS and CDR2 is SASEGT in the germline V gene. V was clipped by 5 bases and J by 7 bases, with 18 bases between them. The CDR3 has 15 residues. CDR3 sequence (DNA): TGTGCCAGCAGTCGACAGGTCATACGGGGGAATGAGCAGTTCTTC. Protein product: CASSRQVIRGNEQFF.

This clonotype was counted many times. The chain combines TRBV4-3 with TRBJ2-1; 8 bases align to TRBD2. V dropped 1 base and J dropped 5; count of bases not matched to a gene: 13. The CDR3 runs to 18 residues. CDR1 is LGHNA, CDR2 YSLEER, per germline. Here the CDR3 reads CASSQAPSTSGDDNEQFF. CDR3 bases: TGCGCCAGCAGCCAAGCTCCCTCTACTAGCGGAGACGACAATGAGCAGTTCTTC.

This clonotype was observed at least ten times. The V call is TRBV3-1, the J call TRBJ2-1; D is unresolved. The CDR3 consists of 16 residues. CDR1 and CDR2 from the germline V gene are LGHDT and YNNKEL (reference sequence). The V gene lost 1 base and the J gene lost 0 bases, with 10 bases spanning the gap. CDR3 sequence reads: CASSQALFSSYNEQFF. The CDR3 bases are TGTGCCAGCAGCCAAGCCCTCTTCAGCTCCTACAATGAGCAGTTCTTC.

This clonotype was picked up many times. CDR3 bases: TGTGCCATCAGTGAGTCAAAGGAGGGGACCAACTCTGGGGCCAACGTCCTGACTTTC. This sequence encodes CAISESKEGTNSGANVLTF. The gene calls are TRBV10-3 and TRBJ2-6; tentative D call: TRBD2 (6 bases). Germline V gene sequence: CDR1 ENHRY, CDR2 SYGVKD. Trimming pared 0 bases from V and 0 bases from J, leaving 15 bases between. The CDR3 contains 19 residues.

This clonotype has a count of ten or more. The genes are TRBV4-3 and TRBJ2-7; D is perhaps TRBD2 (5 bases). Between the trimmed V and J ends, which lost 0 bases and 3 bases, there was a span of 9 bases. This CDR3 has 14 residues. CDR1 is LGHNA and CDR2 is YSLEER in the germline V gene. CDR3 bases: TGCGCCAGCAGCCAAGATTTCCGGGGCTACGAGCAGTACTTC. Translation: CASSQDFRGYEQYF.

The J gene is TRBJ2-3, the V gene TRBV20-1; D remains unclear. V was cut by 6 bases and J by 4 bases, with 14 bases left in between. Germline V gives CDR1 DFQATT, CDR2 SNEGSKA (reference sequence). This CDR3 is 13 amino acids long. The CDR3 here is CSAENRPADTQYF. In nucleotides, the CDR3 is TGCAGTGCAGAGAATAGGCCGGCAGATACGCAGTATTTT.